This T cell receptor (beta chain) was retrieved from a study of blood T cells in healthy people across ages (dated by TCRdb to about 2015). With regard to the full study: In model experiments, roughly one uniquely barcoded TCR beta cDNA molecule per two T cells was captured by template switching. The study measured age-related changes in TCR beta repertoire diversity using deep sequencing normalized with unique cDNA molecular identifiers. Donors were grouped into four age groups: young (average approximately 16 years), middle-aged (around 39), aged (about 60) and long-lived (about 89). The study analyzed two additional independent replicas of 1 million unique cDNA reads from the same blood draw for two donors, one aged 18 to 29 and one aged 80 or older. Donors of different ages were randomly distributed across sequencing lanes to avoid experimental bias. What the authors observed across the whole study: As age increased, observed TCR beta diversity per million T cells dropped in a roughly linear way, and a significant reduction was already evident by age 40. Estimates of total diversity based on one million sequenced T cells were regarded as lower bounds and as underestimates. The CMV infection status of donors was not known, potentially confounding age-related changes in expanded clonotypes. Conclusive comparison of naive and antigen-experienced compartments was prevented by the profiling of bulk unsorted PBMCs. The percentage of naive T cells measured by flow cytometry correlated strongly with observed TCR beta diversity. Compared with the aged group, more naive CD4+ T cells, fewer expanded clones and increased TCR diversity were shown by the long-lived group, suggesting age selection.

Its CDR3 holds 15 amino acids, cysteine through phenylalanine. Kept here is only the CDR3 DNA, which spans 45 bases and is read in frame from base 1. Trimming takes 5 bases from V and 3 bases from J, and the germline ends sit 17 bases apart. The germline V gene specifies ENHRY as CDR1 and SYGVKD as CDR2. This clonotype was observed a handful of times. This clone's antigen is unknown. Base qualities are missing; no much larger clone stands one base away. The roughly 37 donors, aged about 6 to 95 years, were systemically healthy Caucasian individuals from Russia. Each donor gave ten milliliters of peripheral blood, collected into EDTA-treated Vacutainer tubes. Ficoll-Paque density-gradient centrifugation was used to isolate PBMCs, with at least 6.5 million per sample. Total RNA was extracted from PBMCs with Trizol reagent, with at least 6 micrograms obtained per sample. Naive CD45RAhigh/CD27high T cell percentages were measured by flow cytometry on a PBMC aliquot from every donor.

The method was 5' RACE. The sequencer was an Illumina HiSeq 2500. A second PCR of roughly 6 to 11 cycles was run with a J-beta primer mix and a sample-barcoded 5' primer. A unique molecular identifier was introduced onto each TCR beta cDNA molecule by a template-switch 5' adaptor carrying 12 random nucleotides. At least 2.5 million CDR3-containing paired-end reads were obtained from each sample. All of the RNA was converted into first-strand cDNA using the Mint cDNA synthesis kit, with a TRBC-specific oligonucleotide serving as the primer. All cDNA was treated with uracil-DNA glycosylase and then went through a first 18-cycle PCR with the universal primers M1SS and BC2_uni_R. The original methods were these. For normalization, 1 million high-quality reads were randomly selected from each sample, with every read carrying a distinct molecular identifier. Reads sharing molecular identifiers were discarded rather than binned into consensus sequences. MiTCR, run with a Q25 quality threshold and the strictest error-elimination algorithm, handled CDR3 identification, clonotype clustering and error correction. A nonparametric unseen species model using Euler transformation provided a lower-bound estimate of total TCR beta diversity. TCRdb reprocessing: public reads trimmed at Q25 with fastp, clones called with MiXCR, in-frame beta chains kept. Rows are combined by CDR3 protein, so each entry shows the most common genes and DNA. In this record, the V and J calls reflect TCRdb's handling and not the investigators' own analysis. In this sample the table shows 1.4 million or so distinct CDR3 sequences, 35% to 45% of which occur a single time. Approximately 4% of the sample goes to the ten largest clones.

This sequence uses TRBV10-3 and TRBJ2-7, with an unclear D gene assignment. The sample consisted of blood. This TCR derives from a woman under 30 in good health. The CDR3 reads as follows: CAISPVTSASYEQYF. The DNA reads as follows: TGTGCCATCAGTCCGGTCACTTCAGCGAGCTACGAGCAGTACTTC.